These 23 T cell receptor beta chains originate from one sample sequenced in a study of blood T cells in healthy people across ages (dated by TCRdb to 2013 to 2016). Library method: 5' RACE. Sequencing relied on an Illumina HiSeq 2500. A second PCR of about 7 to 12 cycles was performed with a sample-barcoded 5' primer and a J-beta primer mix. The raw public data were reprocessed by TCRdb itself: fastp quality trimming at Q25, MiXCR clonotype calling, in-frame beta chains only. Each entry merges the rows of one CDR3 protein and shows their most common DNA and genes. This sample gives around 940,000 distinct CDR3 sequences in total; roughly 51% of them show up just once. 20% to 25% of the sample comes from the top ten. Sequenced material: blood. These receptor sequences come from a woman aged 55 to 70 in good health.

This clonotype was picked up many times. The chain uses TRBV20-1 and TRBJ2-3, with D unresolved. Germline loops: CDR1 DFQATT, CDR2 SNEGSKA (reference sequence). V shed 3 bases and J shed 6 bases, with 19 bases lying between them. The CDR3 spans 15 residues. This chain's CDR3 is CSASSIDKVDDTQYF. The DNA for the CDR3 is TGCAGTGCTAGTTCCATAGATAAGGTTGACGATACGCAGTATTTT.

The V gene is TRBV20-1, the J gene TRBJ2-7; 7 bases agree with TRBD2. V lost 3 bases and J lost 0; bases outside the gene matches: 5. The CDR3 spans 14 residues. In germline, CDR1 is DFQATT, CDR2 SNEGSKA (reference sequence). CDR3 nucleotide sequence: TGCAGTGCTAGGGTGGGCGGGAGCTCCTACGAGCAGTACTTC. It codes for CSARVGGSSYEQYF.

This rearrangement joins TRBV7-9 to TRBJ2-1; D is possibly TRBD1 or TRBD2 (6 bases each). V was clipped by 1 base and J by 0 bases, with 7 bases between them. This CDR3 spans 15 amino acids. Germline V gives CDR1 SEHNR, CDR2 FQNEAQ (reference sequence). DNA of the CDR3: TGTGCCAGCAGCTTAGAGGGGGGCTCCTACAATGAGCAGTTCTTC. This translates into CASSLEGGSYNEQFF.

The chain recombines TRBV4-2 with TRBJ2-5, with TRBD1 matching 7 bases. CDR1 is LGHNA and CDR2 is YNFKEQ in the germline V gene. Germline trimming cut 1 base from V and 2 bases from J; bases unmatched to any gene: 7. The CDR3 length is 16 residues. The CDR3 reads CASSQGRTGEQETQYF. As DNA, the CDR3 is TGTGCCAGCAGCCAAGGCCGCACAGGGGAGCAAGAGACCCAGTACTTC.

In this sample, this clonotype turned up a few times. The rearrangement links TRBV10-3 to TRBJ2-1, with 9 bases matching TRBD1. Trimming at V came to 6 bases and at J to 8 bases, leaving 8 bases not matched to a gene. Germline assignment: CDR1 ENHRY and CDR2 SYGVKD. This CDR3 contains 14 residues. The CDR3 spells CAISSDRGIDEQFF. CDR3 sequence (DNA): TGTGCCATCAGCTCCGACAGGGGGATTGATGAGCAGTTCTTC.

This sequence joins TRBV18 and TRBJ1-1; TRBD1 might be the D (5 bases). Trimming shortened V by 7 bases and J by 0 bases, and 9 bases separated the two germline ends. CDR3 length: 13 residues. From germline, CDR1 is KGHSH and CDR2 LQKENI. In DNA, the CDR3 is TGTGCCAGCTTAGAGGGGATGAACACTGAAGCTTTCTTT. It encodes CASLEGMNTEAFF.

This chain uses TRBV4-2 with TRBJ2-2; D gene ambiguous. V was trimmed by 2 bases and J by 1 base, leaving 8 bases between them. CDR3 size: 15 residues. CDR1 is LGHNA and CDR2 is YNFKEQ in the germline V gene. CDR3 coding DNA: TGTGCCAGCAGCCAACCACAGAGGAACACCGGGGAGCTGTTTTTT. This sequence encodes CASSQPQRNTGELFF.

The chain combines TRBV7-4 with TRBJ2-3; D is possibly TRBD1 or TRBD2 (5 bases each). This CDR3 is built from 12 residues. The germline V gene has CDR1 SGHVT and CDR2 SQSDAQ. Trimming removed 4 bases from V and 4 bases from J, with 6 bases in between. In nucleotides, the CDR3 is TGTGCCAGCAGCTGGGACGCAGATACGCAGTATTTT. Its protein product is CASSWDADTQYF.

The chain links TRBV20-1 to TRBJ2-3, with 13 positions matching TRBD2. Looked up from germline, CDR1 is DFQATT and CDR2 is SNEGSKA (reference sequence). The CDR3 has 19 residues. J gave up 1 base and V 3 bases, and 13 bases lay outside the gene matches. The CDR3 region has the DNA TGCAGTGCTAGCAACACACTAGCGGGAGGGCCCCTGGGCACAGATACGCAGTATTTT. Translation gives CSASNTLAGGPLGTDTQYF.

The chain uses TRBV2 and TRBJ1-2, with a weak D call TRBD1 (5 bases). CDR1 is SNHLY, CDR2 FYNNEI, per germline. This CDR3 contains 13 residues. Deletions cut 6 bases from V and 8 bases from J, with 16 bases between. The DNA for the CDR3 is TGTGCCAGCAGAGACCCAGGGTTTTGGGGCTACACCTTC. Its protein is CASRDPGFWGYTF.

V gene TRBV4-1 combines with J gene TRBJ2-7, with TRBD1 matching over 7 bases. Germline V gene lookup returns CDR1 MGHRA and CDR2 YSYEKL. The CDR3 length is 14 residues. Trimming at V came to 2 bases and at J to 6 bases, leaving 7 bases not matched to a gene. This CDR3 is CASSQLTGTREQYF. The CDR3 coding sequence is TGCGCCAGCAGCCAATTGACAGGGACCCGCGAGCAGTACTTC.

The chain employs TRBV4-2 and TRBJ2-3; perhaps D is TRBD1 or TRBD2 (5 bases each). V shed 4 bases and J shed 5 bases, with 16 bases lying between them. The germline gives CDR1 LGHNA, CDR2 YNFKEQ. The CDR3 sequence is 15 residues long. In nucleotides, the CDR3 is TGTGCCAGCAGCCCCCGGGACCTCGGGTTAGATACGCAGTATTTT. Its translation: CASSPRDLGLDTQYF.

This clonotype came up a few times. The V and J genes are TRBV20-1 and TRBJ2-3; TRBD2 matches at 7 bases. Germline V lookup: CDR1 DFQATT, CDR2 SNEGSKA (reference sequence). J lost 0 bases, V lost 0 bases, and 9 bases had no gene match. There are 17 residues in the CDR3. CDR3 in DNA: TGCAGTGCTAGAGATGTCGCGGGAGCTTGGAGCACAGATACGCAGTATTTT. This encodes CSARDVAGAWSTDTQYF.

The V gene is TRBV7-2, the J gene TRBJ2-1; 8 bases map to TRBD2. The CDR3 extends over 13 amino acids. Germline V CDR1 and CDR2: SGHTA, FQGNSA. The CDR3 here is CAQRRSGGYEQFF. DNA for the CDR3: TGTGCGCAGCGGAGGAGCGGGGGTTATGAGCAGTTCTTC.

This clonotype was counted a few times. The chain uses TRBV4-1 and TRBJ2-1; the D call may be TRBD1 or TRBD2 (5 bases each). V lost 4 bases and J lost 4, with 23 bases in between. The CDR3 runs to 18 residues. Germline V CDR1 and CDR2: MGHRA, YSYEKL. CDR3 loop: CASSRSGGSDRRYNEQFF. The CDR3, as DNA: TGCGCCAGCAGCCGTTCTGGGGGTAGCGACCGAAGATACAATGAGCAGTTCTTC.

This clonotype has only a few counts. The chain employs TRBV6-5 and TRBJ2-3; 8 bases align to TRBD1. Germline V CDR1 and CDR2: MNHEY, SVGAGI. This CDR3 region has 18 residues. The junction had 14 bases not matched to a gene; V was cut back by 2 bases and J by 4 bases. CDR3 sequence reads: CASSYRPQTRGRADTQYF. The CDR3 DNA reads as TGTGCCAGCAGTTACCGACCCCAGACCAGGGGGCGCGCAGATACGCAGTATTTT.

The chain couples TRBV12-3 or TRBV12-4 to TRBJ2-4; 10 bases map to TRBD1. Losses at the gene ends were 6 bases for V and 7 bases for J; bases not matched to a gene: 6. The CDR3 sequence is 14 residues long. CDR3 sequence: CASRPGQGTNIQYF. The CDR3 DNA sequence: TGTGCCAGCAGACCGGGACAGGGGACTAACATTCAGTACTTC.

The genes are TRBV14 and TRBJ2-3; D is uncertain. V dropped 5 bases and J dropped 0 bases, with 9 bases sitting between them. The CDR3 contains 14 residues. Germline V gene lookup returns CDR1 SGHDN and CDR2 FVKESK. This CDR3 is CASSDVLSTDTQYF. CDR3 bases: TGTGCCAGCAGCGATGTCCTTAGCACAGATACGCAGTATTTT. Drawing the rest from reference TRBV14 and TRBJ2-3, the complete variable domain is EAGVTQFPSHSVIEKGQTVTLRCDPISGHDNLYWYRRVMGKEIKFLLHFVKESKQDESGMPNNRFLAERTGGTYSTLKVQPAELEDSGVYFCASSDVLSTDTQYFGPGTRLTVL.

This clonotype was seen more than once but under ten times. The J gene is TRBJ2-3, the V gene TRBV9, with D unclear. V was cut by 1 base and J by 0 bases, with 6 bases left in between. The CDR3 is 14 amino acids. Germline V gene lookup returns CDR1 SGDLS and CDR2 YYNGEE. In DNA form, the CDR3 reads TGTGCCAGCAGCGTACTGGCAAGCACAGATACGCAGTATTTT. Protein product: CASSVLASTDTQYF.

The gene calls are TRBV2 and TRBJ2-7, with 7 positions matching TRBD1. The germline gives CDR1 SNHLY, CDR2 FYNNEI. The CDR3 has 13 amino acids. V lost 4 bases, J lost 6 bases, and 6 bases stayed unmatched. CDR3 in amino acids: CASSAGGSREQYF. The CDR3 region has the DNA TGTGCCAGCAGTGCAGGGGGTTCGCGCGAGCAGTACTTC.

This sequence joins TRBV5-1 and TRBJ2-7; a weak D match, TRBD2 (5 bases). The CDR3 is 15 residues long. The germline CDR1 and CDR2 sequences are SGHRS and YFSETQ. The V end was cut by 6 bases, the J end by 2 bases, with 18 bases between. The CDR3: CASMPGEYPTYEQYF. CDR3 DNA sequence: TGCGCCAGCATGCCCGGGGAATACCCAACCTACGAGCAGTACTTC. Variable domain in full (rest from reference TRBV5-1 and TRBJ2-7): KAGVTQTPRYLIKTRGQQVTLSCSPISGHRSVSWYQQTPGQGLQFLFEYFSETQRNKGNFPGRFSGRQFSNSRSEMNVSTLELGDSALYLCASMPGEYPTYEQYFGPGTRLTVT.

A remark on this clonotype: One end of the junction varies from germline; a read error may be responsible. The V gene is TRBV4-2, the J gene TRBJ1-2; 7 nucleotides match TRBD1. Looked up from germline, CDR1 is LGHNA and CDR2 is YNFKEQ. This CDR3 spans 14 amino acids. The CDR3 spells CVSSQMGQPYGYTF. In DNA form, the CDR3 reads TGTGTCAGCAGCCAAATGGGACAGCCATATGGCTACACCTTC.

This chain connects TRBV9 to TRBJ2-1; maybe TRBD1 (6 bases). Germline CDR1 is SGDLS and CDR2 is YYNGEE. There are 13 residues in the CDR3. The ends were cut back, 5 bases at V and 10 bases at J, with 16 bases in the middle. The CDR3 DNA reads TGTGCCAGCAGGGAGACAAATAGGGGGGAGCAGTTCTTC. Translation: CASRETNRGEQFF. The whole variable domain, filled in from reference TRBV9 and TRBJ2-1, reads DSGVTQTPKHLITATGQRVTLRCSPRSGDLSVYWYQQSLDQGLQFLIQYYNGEERAKGNILERFSAQQFPDLHSELNLSSLELGDSALYFCASRETNRGEQFFGPGTRLTVL.